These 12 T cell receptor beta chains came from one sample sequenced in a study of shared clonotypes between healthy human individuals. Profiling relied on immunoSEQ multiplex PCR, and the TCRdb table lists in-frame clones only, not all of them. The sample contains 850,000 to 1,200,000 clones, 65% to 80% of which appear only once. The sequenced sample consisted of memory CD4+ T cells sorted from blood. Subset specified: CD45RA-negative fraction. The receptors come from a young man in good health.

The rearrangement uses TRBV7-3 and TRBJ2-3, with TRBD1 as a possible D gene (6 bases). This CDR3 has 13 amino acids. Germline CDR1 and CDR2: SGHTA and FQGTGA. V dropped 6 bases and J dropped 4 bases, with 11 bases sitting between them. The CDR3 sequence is CASRRGTSDTQYF. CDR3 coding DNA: TGTGCCAGCAGGAGGGGGACGTCAGATACGCAGTATTTT.

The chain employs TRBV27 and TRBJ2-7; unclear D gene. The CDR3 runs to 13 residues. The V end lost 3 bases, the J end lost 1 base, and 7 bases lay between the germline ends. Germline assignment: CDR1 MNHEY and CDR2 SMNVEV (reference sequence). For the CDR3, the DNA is TGTGCCAGCAGTTTGAAGTTTTCCTACGAGCAGTACTTC. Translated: CASSLKFSYEQYF.

The CDR3 region is CASSSHRKSSGNTIYF. CDR3 DNA sequence: TGTGCCAGCAGCTCACATCGGAAAAGCTCTGGAAACACCATATATTTT. The chain joins TRBV11-1 to TRBJ1-3; the D is unclear. Germline V gives CDR1 SGHAT, CDR2 FQDESV (reference sequence). Trimming shortened V by 4 bases and J by 0 bases, and 13 bases separated the two germline ends. The CDR3 totals 16 residues. The entire variable domain, with the rest obtained from reference TRBV11-1 and TRBJ1-3, is as follows: EAEVAQSPRYKITEKSQAVAFWCDPISGHATLYWYRQILGQGPELLVQFQDESVVDDSQLPKDRFSAERLKGVDSTLKIQPAELGDSAMYLCASSSHRKSSGNTIYFGEGSWLTVV.

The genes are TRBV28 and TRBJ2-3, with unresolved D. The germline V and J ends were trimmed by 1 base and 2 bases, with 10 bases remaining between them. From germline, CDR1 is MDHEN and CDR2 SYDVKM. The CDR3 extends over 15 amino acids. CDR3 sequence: CASSLYPSNTDTQYF. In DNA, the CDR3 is TGTGCCAGCAGTTTATACCCCTCCAACACAGATACGCAGTATTTT.

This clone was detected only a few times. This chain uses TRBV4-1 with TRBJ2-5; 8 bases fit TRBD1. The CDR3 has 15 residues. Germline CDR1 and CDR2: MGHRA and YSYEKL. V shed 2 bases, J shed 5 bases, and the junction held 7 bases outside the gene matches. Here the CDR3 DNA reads TGCGCCAGCAGCCAAACAGGGGGGATCACGGAGACCCAGTACTTC. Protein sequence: CASSQTGGITETQYF.

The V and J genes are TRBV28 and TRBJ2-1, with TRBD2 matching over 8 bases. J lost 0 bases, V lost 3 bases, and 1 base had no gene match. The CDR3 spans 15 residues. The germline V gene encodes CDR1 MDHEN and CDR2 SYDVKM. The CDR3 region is CASSLAGGSYNEQFF. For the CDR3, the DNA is TGTGCCAGCAGTTTGGCGGGGGGCTCCTACAATGAGCAGTTCTTC.

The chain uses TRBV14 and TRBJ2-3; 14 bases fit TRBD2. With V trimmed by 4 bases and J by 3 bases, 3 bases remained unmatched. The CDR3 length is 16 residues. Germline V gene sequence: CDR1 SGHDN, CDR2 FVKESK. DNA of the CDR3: TGTGCCAGCAGCCGGGGGACTAGCGGGAGAACAGATACGCAGTATTTT. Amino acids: CASSRGTSGRTDTQYF.

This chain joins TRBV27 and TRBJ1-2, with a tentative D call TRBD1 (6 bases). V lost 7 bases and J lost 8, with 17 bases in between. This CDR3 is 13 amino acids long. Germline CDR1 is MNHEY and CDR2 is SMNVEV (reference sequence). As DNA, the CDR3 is TGTGCCAGCACCGACGGGACACCCGGGGGCTACACCTTC. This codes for CASTDGTPGGYTF.

The CDR3 DNA sequence: TGTGCCAGCAGCCCGGGAATGTGGCAGGTTCGGAACACCGGGGAGCTGTTTTTT. Protein product: CASSPGMWQVRNTGELFF. V gene TRBV5-4 combines with J gene TRBJ2-2, with D possibly matching TRBD2 (5 bases). This CDR3 is built from 18 residues. CDR1 is SGHNT, CDR2 YYREEE, per germline (reference sequence). Trimming took off 4 bases at V and 1 base at J, with 20 bases between the two ends.

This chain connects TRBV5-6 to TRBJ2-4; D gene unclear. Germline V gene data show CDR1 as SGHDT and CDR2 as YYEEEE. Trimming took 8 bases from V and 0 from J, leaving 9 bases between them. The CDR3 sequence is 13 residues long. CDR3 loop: CASEELAKNIQYF. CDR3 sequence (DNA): TGTGCCAGTGAGGAGTTAGCCAAAAACATTCAGTACTTC.

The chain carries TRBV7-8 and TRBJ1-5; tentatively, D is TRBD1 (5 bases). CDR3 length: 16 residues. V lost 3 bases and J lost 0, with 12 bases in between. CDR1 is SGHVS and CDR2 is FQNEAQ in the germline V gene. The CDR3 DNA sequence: TGTGCCAGCAGCTTTGGGGCACCAAATAGCAATCAGCCCCAGCATTTT. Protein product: CASSFGAPNSNQPQHF.

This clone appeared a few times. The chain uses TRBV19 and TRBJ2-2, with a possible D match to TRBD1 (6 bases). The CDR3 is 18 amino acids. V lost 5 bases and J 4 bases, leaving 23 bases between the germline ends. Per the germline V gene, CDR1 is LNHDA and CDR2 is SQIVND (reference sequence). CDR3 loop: CASSSLYGTRAATGELFF. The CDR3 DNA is TGTGCCAGTAGTTCGCTTTACGGGACAAGAGCAGCCACCGGGGAGCTGTTTTTT.